The 8 T cell receptor beta chains below were found in one sample sequenced in a study of kidney transplant recipient with SARS-CoV-2 infection. TCRdb re-called the reads with MiXCR, one entry per CDR3 protein. The data contain approximately 240,000 distinct CDR3 sequences, under 35% of them singletons. Material: a blood sample, obtained at baseline and on day 111 from a kidney transplant recipient. The receptor set was obtained from a male patient aged 30 to 40 who had COVID-19 and was a kidney transplant recipient. The T cells may partly be graft donor cells.

Comment on this clonotype: Germline and junction disagree at one end, which may indicate a read error. This sequence joins TRBV30 and TRBJ2-3, with D possibly matching TRBD2 (6 bases). There are 13 residues in the CDR3. CDR1 and CDR2 (germline): GTSNPN, SVGIG (reference sequence). The chain's CDR3 is CAWSVREPDMQYF. The CDR3 nucleotides read TGTGCCTGGAGTGTACGGGAGCCAGATATGCAGTATTTT.

Note on this clonotype: This may arise from a read error, as a much more abundant clone is one base away. The V gene is TRBV5-1, the J gene TRBJ2-7, with 7 bases that match TRBD1. Germline loops: CDR1 SGHRS, CDR2 YFSETQ. The CDR3 runs 15 residues. In nucleotides, the CDR3 is TGCGCCAGCAGCTTGTGGGGACAGACGGGCAACGAGCAGTGCTTC. Its protein product is CASSLWGQTGNEQCF.

Note on this clonotype: A read error may explain this, as a much larger clone is one base away. The chain combines TRBV12-3 or TRBV12-4 with TRBJ1-2; no reliable D call. This CDR3 has 17 residues. The CDR3 bases are TGTACCAGCAGTCGCTCAACCAGCTTCCGAAAGACCTATGGCTACACCTTC. As protein: CTSSRSTSFRKTYGYTF.

This clonotype occurred many times. J is TRBJ2-7 and V is TRBV12-3 or TRBV12-4; weak D call: TRBD2 (6 bases). V was cut by 6 bases and J by 9 bases, with 21 bases left in between. There are 14 residues in the CDR3. The CDR3 coding sequence is TGTGCCAGCAGAGTAGCCGGGGGAAGGGGCGGGCAGTACTTC. Residues: CASRVAGGRGGQYF.

This clonotype showed up many times. V usage is TRBV3-1 and J usage is TRBJ2-5; D is undetermined. CDR1 LGHDT and CDR2 YNNKEL come from the germline V gene (reference sequence). V lost 4 bases, J lost 5 bases, and 23 bases lay in between. The CDR3 spans 17 residues. The CDR3 coding sequence is TGTGCCAGCAGCCTCGCAATTCCCATTTCTTTCTCTGAGACCCAGTACTTC. Encoded protein: CASSLAIPISFSETQYF.

This clonotype was seen repeatedly, ten times or more. The chain recombines TRBV29-1 with TRBJ1-2; D gene ambiguous. The CDR3 is 16 residues long. Germline lookup yields CDR1 SQVTM and CDR2 ANQGSEA. Trimming removed 6 bases at V and 4 bases at J, with 24 bases between. The CDR3 nucleotides are TGCAGCGTACCCCATGACGGGGTCCAAGAGGTCTATGGCTACACCTTC. Its translation: CSVPHDGVQEVYGYTF. Full variable domain (rest looked up from reference TRBV29-1 and TRBJ1-2): SAVISQKPSRDICQRGTSLTIQCQVDSQVTMMFWYRQQPGQSLTLIATANQGSEATYESGFVIDKFPISRPNLTFSTLTVSNMSPEDSSIYLCSVPHDGVQEVYGYTFGSGTRLTVV.

The table lists this clonotype with many counts. CDR3 amino acids: CASTWGDRGTDTQYF. The CDR3 DNA sequence: TGTGCCAGCACCTGGGGGGACAGGGGCACAGATACGCAGTATTTT. The chain uses TRBV7-9 and TRBJ2-3; 9 nucleotides agree with TRBD1. V lost 7 bases and J lost 1; bases outside the gene matches: 6. Germline values: CDR1 SEHNR, CDR2 FQNEAQ (reference sequence). The length of the CDR3 is 15 residues.

This clonotype appeared many times. The chain recombines TRBV6-5 with TRBJ2-5, with D uncertain. CDR1 is MNHEY, CDR2 SVGAGI, per germline. There are 12 residues in the CDR3. With 0 bases removed from V and 3 bases from J, the gap between germline ends came to 2 bases. CDR3 DNA sequence: TGTGCCAGCAGTTACTCGAAAGAGACCCAGTACTTC. Protein product: CASSYSKETQYF.